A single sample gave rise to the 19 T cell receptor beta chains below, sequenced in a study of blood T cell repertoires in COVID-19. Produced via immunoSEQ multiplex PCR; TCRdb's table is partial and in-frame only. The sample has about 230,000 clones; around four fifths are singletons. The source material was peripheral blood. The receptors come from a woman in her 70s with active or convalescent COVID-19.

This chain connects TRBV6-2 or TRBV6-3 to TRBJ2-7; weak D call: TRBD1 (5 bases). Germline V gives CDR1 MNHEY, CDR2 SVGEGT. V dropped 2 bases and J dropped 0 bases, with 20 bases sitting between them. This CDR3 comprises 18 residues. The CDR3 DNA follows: TGTGCCAGCAGTTACCCGTCATCCAAGGGGCCGAGCTCCTACGAGCAGTACTTC. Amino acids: CASSYPSSKGPSSYEQYF.

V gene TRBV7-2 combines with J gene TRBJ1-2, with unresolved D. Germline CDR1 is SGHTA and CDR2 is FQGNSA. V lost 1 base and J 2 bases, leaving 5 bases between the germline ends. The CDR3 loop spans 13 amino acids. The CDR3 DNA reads TGTGCCAGCAGCTTAGGCAGAAACTATGGCTACACCTTC. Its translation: CASSLGRNYGYTF. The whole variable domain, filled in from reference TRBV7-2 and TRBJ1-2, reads GAGVSQSPSNKVTEKGKDVELRCDPISGHTALYWYRQSLGQGLEFLIYFQGNSAPDKSGLPSDRFSAERTGGSVSTLTIQRTQQEDSAVYLCASSLGRNYGYTFGSGTRLTVV.

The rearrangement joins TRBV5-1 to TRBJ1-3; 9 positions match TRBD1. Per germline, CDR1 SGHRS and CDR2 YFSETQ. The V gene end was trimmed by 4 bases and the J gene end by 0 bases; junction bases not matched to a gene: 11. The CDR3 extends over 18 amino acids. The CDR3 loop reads CASSRTGDWAGSGNTIYF. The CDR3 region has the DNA TGCGCCAGCAGCCGGACAGGGGATTGGGCCGGCTCTGGAAACACCATATATTTT.

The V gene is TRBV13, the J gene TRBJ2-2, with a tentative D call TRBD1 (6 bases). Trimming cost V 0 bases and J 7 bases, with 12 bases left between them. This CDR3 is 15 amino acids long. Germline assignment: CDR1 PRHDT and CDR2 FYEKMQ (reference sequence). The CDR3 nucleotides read TGTGCCAGCAGCTTAGGCAGGGGTCACGGCGGGGAGCTGTTTTTT. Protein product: CASSLGRGHGGELFF.

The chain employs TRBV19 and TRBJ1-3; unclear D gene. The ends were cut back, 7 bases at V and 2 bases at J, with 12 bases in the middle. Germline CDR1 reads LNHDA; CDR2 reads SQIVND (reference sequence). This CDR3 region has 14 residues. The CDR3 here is CASIPRRPGNTIYF. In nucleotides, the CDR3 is TGTGCCAGTATTCCCAGGAGGCCTGGAAACACCATATATTTT.

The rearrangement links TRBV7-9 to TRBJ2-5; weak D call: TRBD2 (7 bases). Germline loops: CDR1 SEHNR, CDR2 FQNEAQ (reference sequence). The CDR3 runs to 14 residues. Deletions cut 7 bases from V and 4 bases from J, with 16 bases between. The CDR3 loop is CASIQGGGRETQYF. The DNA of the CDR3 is TGTGCCAGCATCCAAGGGGGAGGGAGAGAGACCCAGTACTTC.

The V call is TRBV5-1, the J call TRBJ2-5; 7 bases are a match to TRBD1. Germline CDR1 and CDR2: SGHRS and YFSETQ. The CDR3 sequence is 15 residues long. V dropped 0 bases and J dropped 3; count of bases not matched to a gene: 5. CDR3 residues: CASSLAGQGEETQYF. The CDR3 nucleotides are TGCGCCAGCAGCTTGGCCGGCCAGGGGGAAGAGACCCAGTACTTC.

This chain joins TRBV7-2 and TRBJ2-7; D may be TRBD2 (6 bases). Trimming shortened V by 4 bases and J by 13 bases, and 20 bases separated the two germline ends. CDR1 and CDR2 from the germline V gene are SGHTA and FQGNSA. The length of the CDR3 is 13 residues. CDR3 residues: CASSSPQRERGYF. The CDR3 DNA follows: TGTGCCAGCAGCTCCCCACAACGGGAGCGTGGATACTTC.

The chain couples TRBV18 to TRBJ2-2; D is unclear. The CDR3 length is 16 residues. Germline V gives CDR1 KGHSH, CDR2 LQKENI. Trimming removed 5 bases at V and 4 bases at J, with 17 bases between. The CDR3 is CASSFQPAQLTGELFF. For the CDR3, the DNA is TGTGCCAGCTCATTTCAGCCAGCACAGCTCACCGGGGAGCTGTTTTTT. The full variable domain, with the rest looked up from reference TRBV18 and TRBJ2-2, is NAGVMQNPRHLVRRRGQEARLRCSPMKGHSHVYWYRQLPEEGLKFMVYLQKENIIDESGMPKERFSAEFPKEGPSILRIQQVVRGDSAAYFCASSFQPAQLTGELFFGEGSRLTVL.

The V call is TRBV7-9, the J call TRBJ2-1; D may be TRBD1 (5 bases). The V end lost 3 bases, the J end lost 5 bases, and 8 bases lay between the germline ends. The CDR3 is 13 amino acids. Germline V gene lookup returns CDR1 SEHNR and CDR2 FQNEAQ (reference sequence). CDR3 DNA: TGTGCCAGCAGCTTCAGGGTCAACAATGAGCAGTTCTTC. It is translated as CASSFRVNNEQFF.

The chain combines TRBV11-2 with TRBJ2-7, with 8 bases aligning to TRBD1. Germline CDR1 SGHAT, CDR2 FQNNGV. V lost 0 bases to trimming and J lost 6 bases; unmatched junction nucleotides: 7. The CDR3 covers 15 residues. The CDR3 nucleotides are TGTGCCAGCAGCTTAGATCACGGACAGGGAGTCGAGCAGTACTTC. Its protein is CASSLDHGQGVEQYF.

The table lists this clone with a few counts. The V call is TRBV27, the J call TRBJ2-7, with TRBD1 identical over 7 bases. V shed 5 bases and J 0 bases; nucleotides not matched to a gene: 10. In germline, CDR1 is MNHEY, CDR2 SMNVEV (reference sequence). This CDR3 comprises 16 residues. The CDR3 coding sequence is TGTGCCAGCAGTCCCTCCGGACAGGAATACTCCTACGAGCAGTACTTC. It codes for CASSPSGQEYSYEQYF.

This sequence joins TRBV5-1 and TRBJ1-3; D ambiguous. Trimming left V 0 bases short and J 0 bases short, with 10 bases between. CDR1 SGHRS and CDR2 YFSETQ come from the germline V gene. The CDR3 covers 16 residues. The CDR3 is CASSLDGAPSGNTIYF. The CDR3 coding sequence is TGCGCCAGCAGCTTGGACGGAGCACCCTCTGGAAACACCATATATTTT. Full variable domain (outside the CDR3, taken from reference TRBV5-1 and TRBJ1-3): KAGVTQTPRYLIKTRGQQVTLSCSPISGHRSVSWYQQTPGQGLQFLFEYFSETQRNKGNFPGRFSGRQFSNSRSEMNVSTLELGDSALYLCASSLDGAPSGNTIYFGEGSWLTVV.

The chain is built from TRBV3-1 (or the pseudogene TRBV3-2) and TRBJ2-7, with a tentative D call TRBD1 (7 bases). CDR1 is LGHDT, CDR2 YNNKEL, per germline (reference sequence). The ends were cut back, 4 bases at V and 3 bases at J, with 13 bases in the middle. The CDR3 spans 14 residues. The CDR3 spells CASSPTGRGYEQYF. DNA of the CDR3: TGTGCCAGCAGCCCGACAGGGCGGGGCTACGAGCAGTACTTC.

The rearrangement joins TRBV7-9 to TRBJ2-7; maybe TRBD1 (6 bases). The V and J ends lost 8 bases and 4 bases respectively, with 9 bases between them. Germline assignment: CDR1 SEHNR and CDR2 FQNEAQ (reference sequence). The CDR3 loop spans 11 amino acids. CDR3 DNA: TGTGCCAGCGAACAGGGATACGAGCAGTACTTC. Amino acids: CASEQGYEQYF.

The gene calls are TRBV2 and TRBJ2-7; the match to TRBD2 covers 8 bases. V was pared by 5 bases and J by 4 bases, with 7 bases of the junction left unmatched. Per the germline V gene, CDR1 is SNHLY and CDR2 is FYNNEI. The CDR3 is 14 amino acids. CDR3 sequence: CASSPAGEGYEQYF. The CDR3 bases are TGTGCCAGCAGTCCAGCGGGAGAAGGGTACGAGCAGTACTTC.

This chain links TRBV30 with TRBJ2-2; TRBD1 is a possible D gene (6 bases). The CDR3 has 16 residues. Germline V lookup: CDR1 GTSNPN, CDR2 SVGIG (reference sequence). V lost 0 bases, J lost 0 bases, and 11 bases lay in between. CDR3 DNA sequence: TGTGCCTGGAGTGTATTCAGGGGATCGAACACCGGGGAGCTGTTTTTT. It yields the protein CAWSVFRGSNTGELFF.

The CDR3 DNA reads TGTGCCAGCAGCTTAGCGCTGGGAACAGGGGTAGCTTTCTTT. Amino acids: CASSLALGTGVAFF. The chain couples TRBV7-2 to TRBJ1-1; 7 bases fit TRBD1. Germline V lookup: CDR1 SGHTA, CDR2 FQGNSA. The junction had 8 bases not matched to a gene; V was cut back by 0 bases and J by 10 bases. The CDR3 consists of 14 residues.

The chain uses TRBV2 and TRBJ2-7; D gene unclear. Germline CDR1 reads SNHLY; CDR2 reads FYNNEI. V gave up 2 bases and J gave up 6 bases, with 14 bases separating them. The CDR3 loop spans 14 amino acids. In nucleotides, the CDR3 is TGTGCCAGCAGTGAATTGAGACGAGGAGCCGAGCAGTACTTC. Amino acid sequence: CASSELRRGAEQYF.